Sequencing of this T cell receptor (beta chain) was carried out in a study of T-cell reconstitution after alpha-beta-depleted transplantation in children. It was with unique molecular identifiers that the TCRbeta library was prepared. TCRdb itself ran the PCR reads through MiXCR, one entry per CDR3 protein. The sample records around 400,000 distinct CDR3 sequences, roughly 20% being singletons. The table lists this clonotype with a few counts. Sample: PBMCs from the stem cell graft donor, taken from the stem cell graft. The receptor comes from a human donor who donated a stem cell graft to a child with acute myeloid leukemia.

The CDR3 here is CASSYAGTKYEQYF. The CDR3 region has the DNA TGTGCCAGCAGTTACGCCGGGACAAAATACGAGCAGTACTTC. The rearrangement uses TRBV6-5 and TRBJ2-7, with a weak D call TRBD1 (6 bases). The V gene lost 2 bases and the J gene lost 4 bases, with 12 bases spanning the gap. Germline CDR1 MNHEY, CDR2 SVGAGI. CDR3 length equals 14 residues.